This TCR beta chain originates from a study of shared clonotypes between healthy human individuals. The V and J ends lost 8 bases and 0 bases respectively, with 11 bases between them. The CDR3 has 14 residues. In germline, CDR1 is LNHNV, CDR2 YYDKDF (reference sequence). Generated by immunoSEQ multiplex PCR, the TCRdb table keeps only in-frame clones and is missing some. Of approximately 530,000 clones listed, 90% to 96% are singletons. J is TRBJ1-5 and V is TRBV15; no clear D gene. Input material: naive CD4+ T cells sorted from blood. The subset is: CD45RA+ positively selected. The origin of this receptor is a woman aged 25 to 39 in good health. The CDR3 protein is CATHSFYSNQPQHF. The CDR3 region has the DNA TGTGCCACCCATTCATTTTATAGCAATCAGCCCCAGCATTTT.